This T cell receptor beta chain came from a study of T-cell memory formation after mild COVID-19. Whole-study context: TCR clusters showed largely donor specificity.

One entry per CDR3 protein, called by TCRdb with MiXCR from the 5' RACE reads. The sample has roughly 400,000 distinct CDR3 sequences, about a sixth seen once. General observations from the study: Second-wave clones that peaked on day 37 lacked confirmed SARS-CoV-2 specificity. Contracting clones localized mainly to CM and EM when CD4+ and mainly to EMRA when CD8+. A second wave expanding day 15 to 37 was CD4+-biased; contracting clones were balanced.

The trim removed 6 bases at V and 5 bases at J, leaving 8 bases unmatched. There are 14 residues in the CDR3. This clonotype was counted a few times. Its antigen is as yet unknown. This receptor was identified in a man younger than 35 who had mild COVID-19 (a few samples of this study predate the infection). Cell type and time point are not known. Sequenced material: PBMCs or a T cell subset sorted from them (not recorded which). This rearrangement joins TRBV12-3 or TRBV12-4 to TRBJ2-7, with TRBD1 matching 9 bases. The CDR3 bases are TGTGCCAGCAGCCTCCGGGACAGGGCTCACGAGCAGTACTTC. Its translation: CASSLRDRAHEQYF.